This T cell receptor beta chain was recovered during a study of CD8 T cells in ankylosing spondylitis. Whole-study findings and limits: A TCR beta motif made of fewer than ten highly homologous variants seemed typical of ankylosing spondylitis blood. Clones linked to the disease showed a CD8+ phenotype. They occurred at relatively low frequencies in peripheral blood.

As the method for making TCR beta libraries, quantitative 5'-RACE with molecular barcodes was used. One entry per CDR3 protein results from TCRdb running MiXCR on the 5' RACE reads. The repertoire holds roughly 440,000 distinct CDR3 sequences, roughly 17% seen once, with approximately 1% in the top ten. In regard to this clonotype: What it recognizes is unknown.

The CDR3 is 15 amino acids. Between the trimmed V and J ends, which lost 11 bases and 0 bases, there was a span of 14 bases. Germline V CDR1 and CDR2: SEHNR, FQNEAQ (reference sequence). The chain recombines TRBV7-9 with TRBJ1-6, with D maybe TRBD1 (5 bases). This clonotype originated in a male donor with ankylosing spondylitis. Sequenced input: blood, either unsorted or a sorted T cell fraction (not recorded which). Written as DNA, the CDR3 is TGTGCCGGGGGGACCGTAGGCTCCTATAATTCACCCCTCCACTTT. Translating it yields CAGGTVGSYNSPLHF. The variable domain in full, completed from reference TRBV7-9 and TRBJ1-6, reads DTGVSQNPRHKITKRGQNVTFRCDPISEHNRLYWYRQTLGQGPEFLTYFQNEAQLEKSRLLSDRFSAERPKGSFSTLEIQRTEQGDSAMYLCAGGTVGSYNSPLHFGNGTRLTVT.